The text below deals with one T cell receptor (beta chain). Its antigen remains unidentified. V dropped 5 bases and J dropped 8 bases, with 12 bases sitting between them. The CDR3 is 13 amino acids. CDR1 is LGHNA, CDR2 YSLEER, per germline. All the people who gave samples were healthy bone marrow donors. The PCR was carried out with 60 Vbeta primers and 13 Jbeta primers. Data came from immunoSEQ multiplex PCR; TCRdb stores just in-frame clones and leaves some out. The table has around 300,000 clones, roughly 70% seen once. This sample is drawn from a study of cytomegalovirus exposure and HLA in healthy donors. Study-wide context: Unique TCRs numbering roughly 85 million, obtained from HLA-typed donors, made up an early data release.

Broader study findings: Immune exposure was documented only through CMV serostatus. An analysis that came later showed most CMV-associated TCR beta chains appearing HLA-restricted.

The specimen was PBMCs. The chain links TRBV4-3 to TRBJ1-4; D remains unclear. This clonotype originated in a female donor in good health and CMV-seronegative. The CDR3 bases are TGCGCCAGCAGCAGTCAATCCGAGGAAAAACTGTTTTTT. Protein: CASSSQSEEKLFF.